This is a list of T cell receptor beta chains from one sample in a study of shared clonotypes between healthy human individuals. The data were produced by immunoSEQ multiplex PCR, yet TCRdb's version contains in-frame clones alone and is incomplete. This table has approximately 510,000 clones, approximately 79% appearing once. The specimen sequenced was PBMCs. The receptors derive from a woman between 40 and 50 years old in good health. Some clones in this sample may be carry-over from other donors' samples. CDR3s include the opening cysteine and the closing phenylalanine or tryptophan. A D gene is named only where the DNA matches it firmly. Only some rows state a clone size, as once, few, many or a class for expanded clones.

CDR3 DNA	CDR3 protein	D gene	V gene	J gene	clone size
TGCAGCGTTGAAATTCGTTTAGCGGGAGGGCCTTATACGCAGTATTTT	CSVEIRLAGGPYTQYF	TRBD2	TRBV29-1	TRBJ2-3	.
TGTGCCAGCAGCTTAGCGGGTTCGGGAGTAGGAGAGACCCAGTACTTC	CASSLAGSGVGETQYF	.	TRBV11-1	TRBJ2-5	.
TGTGCCACATCCGTGACTATATCGTTGGAGACCCAGTACTTC	CATSVTISLETQYF	.	TRBV6-1	TRBJ2-5	.
TGTGCCAGCAGTTTACCCTACGGGACAGCTTCCTACGAGCAGTACTTC	CASSLPYGTASYEQYF	TRBD1	TRBV28	TRBJ2-7	.
TGCAGTGCTAGGGGGGGCCTTGGCTACACCTTC	CSARGGLGYTF	.	TRBV20-1	TRBJ1-2	few
TGTGCCAGCAGTTTAAACGGTGGTTTCACCTCCTACGAGCAGTACTTC	CASSLNGGFTSYEQYF	.	TRBV27	TRBJ2-7	.
TGCAGCGTCGGCGGTTGGGAGACCCAGTACTTC	CSVGGWETQYF	.	TRBV29-1	TRBJ2-5	few
TGTGCCAGCAGCGTTACTAGCAGTCCCTACAATGAGCAGTTCTTC	CASSVTSSPYNEQFF	.	TRBV9	TRBJ2-1	.
TGTGCCAGCAGCAAAGGCGGTAGCGGGAATGAAAATGAGCAGTTCTTC	CASSKGGSGNENEQFF	.	TRBV21-1	TRBJ2-1	.
TGTGCCAGCAGCCCTGGTTCGGGGATCCACGAGCAGTACTTC	CASSPGSGIHEQYF	.	TRBV5-6	TRBJ2-7	.
TGTGCCAGTCGCCCCGGACTAGCGGGAGCCAATGAGCAGTTCTTC	CASRPGLAGANEQFF	TRBD2	TRBV19	TRBJ2-1	.
TGTGCCAGCAGCTTGCCAGGGCAGGACAATGAGCAGTTCTTC	CASSLPGQDNEQFF	.	TRBV11-2	TRBJ2-1	.
TGTGCCAGCAGTTACTCGGGACAGAACACCGGGGAGCTGTTTTTT	CASSYSGQNTGELFF	.	TRBV6-5	TRBJ2-2	.
TGTGCCAGCAGCGTAGCTACCCCAATTGGGGGAGCCCCCTACGAGCAGTACTTC	CASSVATPIGGAPYEQYF	.	TRBV9	TRBJ2-7	.
TGTGCCAGCAGTCAGGGGCGCGAACGAGTGGGCGAGCAGTACTTC	CASSQGRERVGEQYF	.	TRBV6-6	TRBJ2-7	.
TGTGCCAGCTCACCACTCACCGGGGATGGCTACACCTTC	CASSPLTGDGYTF	.	TRBV18	TRBJ1-2	.
TGTGCCAGCAGCCCTGGGGGGGGACTAGTAGCGGAGCAGTACTTC	CASSPGGGLVAEQYF	TRBD2	TRBV5-6	TRBJ2-7	many
TGCGCCAGCAGCACCAGGGCCGATCAAGAGACCCAGTACTTC	CASSTRADQETQYF	.	TRBV5-1	TRBJ2-5	.
TGCGCCAGCAGCGTACAGGGTATCACCGGGGAGCTGTTTTTT	CASSVQGITGELFF	.	TRBV5-1	TRBJ2-2	.
TGTGCTAGCAGCCTTCTCGGGAACCAAGAGACCCAGTACTTC	CASSLLGNQETQYF	.	TRBV7-7	TRBJ2-5	.
TGTGCCAGCAGCTTACGGGACAGGGCCCCTCGGACTAATGAAAAACTGTTTTTT	CASSLRDRAPRTNEKLFF	TRBD1	TRBV7-3	TRBJ1-4	.
TGTGCCAGCAGCTTAACATTACAGGGGGAGCAGTACTTC	CASSLTLQGEQYF	TRBD1	TRBV11-1	TRBJ2-7	.
TGTGCCAGCAGCTTTGAAGTTGGTGGGGAGACCCAGTACTTC	CASSFEVGGETQYF	.	TRBV5-4	TRBJ2-5	.
TGTGCCAGCAGCCTCGGCCTAAGCACAGATACGCAGTATTTT	CASSLGLSTDTQYF	.	TRBV14	TRBJ2-3	.
TGTGCCAGCAGCCCCCTAGCGGGAGGCAATGAGCAGTTCTTC	CASSPLAGGNEQFF	TRBD2	TRBV7-2	TRBJ2-1	.
TGCAGCGTTTTAACCAGGGCTCCAGATACGCAGTATTTT	CSVLTRAPDTQYF	.	TRBV29-1	TRBJ2-3	.
TGTGCCAGCGGCCGCTCGTGGGGGGTGGATATGGAAAAACTGTTTTTT	CASGRSWGVDMEKLFF	.	TRBV9	TRBJ1-4	few
TGTGCTAGTGGTTTGGTACAGGGCGCGACAACGAGCGGTCAGCCCCAGCATTTT	CASGLVQGATTSGQPQHF	.	TRBV12-5	TRBJ1-5	.
TGTGCCAGCAGCTTAGTTAGAGCCTACGAGCAGTACTTC	CASSLVRAYEQYF	.	TRBV11-2	TRBJ2-7	.